The TCR beta chain described here comes from a study of shared T cell receptors in the human thymus. Data came from immunoSEQ multiplex PCR; TCRdb stores just in-frame clones and leaves some out. The data hold just under 550,000 clones, with approximately 80% observed a single time. Losses at the gene ends were 1 base for V and 4 bases for J; bases not matched to a gene: 11. Germline CDR1 and CDR2: LGHNA and YNFKEQ. This CDR3 has 18 amino acids. Separately, the same data were catalogued under a study of human thymus T cells. From that second work: Serving as donors were healthy Finnish infants, each of whom was having open corrective surgery for congenital heart defects. Resections were taken during corrective heart surgery, and the thymus tissue came from these. Thymic and blood repertoires seemed to show skewed V and J gene use. Unrelated individuals had highly overlapping thymic repertoires, as reported in related research.

This receptor was obtained from a boy under two years old with a congenital heart defect. Sequenced input: thymocytes. V and J are TRBV4-2 and TRBJ2-2, with TRBD2 matching over 8 bases. CDR3 loop: CASSQGGASGLITGELFF. CDR3 in DNA: TGTGCCAGCAGCCAAGGTGGGGCTAGCGGGCTCATCACCGGGGAGCTGTTTTTT.